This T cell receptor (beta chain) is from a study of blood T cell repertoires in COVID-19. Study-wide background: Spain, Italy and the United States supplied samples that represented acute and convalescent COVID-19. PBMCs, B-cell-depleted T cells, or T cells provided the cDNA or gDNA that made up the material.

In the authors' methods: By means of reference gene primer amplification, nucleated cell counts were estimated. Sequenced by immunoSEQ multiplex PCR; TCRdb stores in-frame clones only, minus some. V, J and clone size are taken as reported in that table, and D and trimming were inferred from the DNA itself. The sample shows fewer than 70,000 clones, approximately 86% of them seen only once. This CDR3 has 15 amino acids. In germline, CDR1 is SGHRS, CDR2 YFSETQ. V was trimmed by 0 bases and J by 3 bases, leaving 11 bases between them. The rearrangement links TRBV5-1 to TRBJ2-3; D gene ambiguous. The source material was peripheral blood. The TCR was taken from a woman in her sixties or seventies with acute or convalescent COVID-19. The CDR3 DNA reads TGCGCCAGCAGCTTGGACTCGGTGCGGACAGATACGCAGTATTTT. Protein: CASSLDSVRTDTQYF. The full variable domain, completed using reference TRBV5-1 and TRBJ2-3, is KAGVTQTPRYLIKTRGQQVTLSCSPISGHRSVSWYQQTPGQGLQFLFEYFSETQRNKGNFPGRFSGRQFSNSRSEMNVSTLELGDSALYLCASSLDSVRTDTQYFGPGTRLTVL.